This T cell receptor beta chain was recorded in a study of blood T cell repertoires in COVID-19. Measured with immunoSEQ multiplex PCR; TCRdb has only the in-frame clones, and not every one. The sample yields under 200,000 clones, approximately 87% seen once. The CDR3 is made up of 14 amino acids. J gave up 1 base and V 3 bases, and 2 bases lay outside the gene matches. Germline V lookup: CDR1 MNHEY, CDR2 SMNVEV (reference sequence). This clone was recorded a few times. The chain recombines TRBV27 with TRBJ2-7; 8 bases fit TRBD2. This receptor was identified in a woman aged 70-85 years with acute or convalescent COVID-19. The sample consisted of peripheral blood. The CDR3: CASSFASGSYEQYF. In DNA form, the CDR3 reads TGTGCCAGCAGTTTCGCTAGCGGGTCCTACGAGCAGTACTTC.